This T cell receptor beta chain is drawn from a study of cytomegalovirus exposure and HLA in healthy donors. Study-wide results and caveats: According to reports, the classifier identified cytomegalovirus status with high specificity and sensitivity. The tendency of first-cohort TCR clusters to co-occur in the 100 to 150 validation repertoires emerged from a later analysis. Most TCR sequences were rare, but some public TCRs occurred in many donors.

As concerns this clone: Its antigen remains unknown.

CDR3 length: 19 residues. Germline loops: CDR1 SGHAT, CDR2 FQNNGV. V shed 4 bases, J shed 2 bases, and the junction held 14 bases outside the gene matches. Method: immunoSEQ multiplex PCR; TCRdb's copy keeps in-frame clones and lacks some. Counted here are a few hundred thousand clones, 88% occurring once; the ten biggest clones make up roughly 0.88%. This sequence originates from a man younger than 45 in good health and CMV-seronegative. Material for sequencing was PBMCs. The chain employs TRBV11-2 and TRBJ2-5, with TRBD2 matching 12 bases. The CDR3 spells CASSSLLGSLAGGQETQYF. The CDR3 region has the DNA TGTGCCAGCAGCTCCCTCCTGGGCTCACTAGCGGGGGGACAAGAGACCCAGTACTTC.